This TCR beta chain was sequenced during a study of blood T cells in healthy people across ages. Study-level results: Naive T cell percentage showed a strong correlation with TCR beta diversity.

The second PCR ran about 6 to 11 cycles with a sample-barcoded 5' primer and J-beta primers. Researchers report that a template-switch adaptor with 12 random nucleotides tagged each cDNA molecule. Individual samples furnished no less than 2.5 million CDR3-containing paired-end reads apiece. TCRdb itself ran the 5' RACE reads through MiXCR, one entry per CDR3 protein. This table has roughly 1.6 million distinct CDR3 sequences, about 32% appearing once. V was trimmed by 0 bases and J by 6 bases, leaving 16 bases between them. Germline loops: CDR1 SGHTA, CDR2 FQGNSA. The CDR3 has 16 amino acids. A remark on this clonotype: Its antigen is unidentified.

The chain carries TRBV7-2 and TRBJ2-3; D uncertain. The clonotype comes from a woman aged 25 to 39 in good health. Sequenced input: blood. CDR3 in amino acids: CASSLAPTSPGDTQYF. Here the CDR3 DNA reads TGTGCCAGCAGCTTAGCGCCGACATCACCTGGGGATACGCAGTATTTT.